The T cell receptor beta chain under discussion was sequenced for a study of blood T cell repertoires in COVID-19. Overall study: Acute-phase and convalescent COVID-19 samples originated in the United States, Italy and Spain. T cells, B-cell-depleted T cells, or PBMCs supplied cDNA or gDNA.

V was pared by 3 bases and J by 4 bases, with 6 bases of the junction left unmatched. Germline lookup yields CDR1 SGHRS and CDR2 YFSETQ. This CDR3 comprises 15 residues. Profiled with immunoSEQ multiplex PCR; TCRdb holds only in-frame clones, not every one. The sample has about 120,000 clones; more than 75% are singletons. The material sequenced was peripheral blood. The chain has TRBV5-1 and TRBJ1-5; 8 bases fit TRBD1. The TCR was taken from a man in his 70s with acute or convalescent COVID-19. The CDR3 DNA reads TGCGCCAGCAGCTCCGGGACAGGTATGAATCAGCCCCAGCATTTT. This codes for CASSSGTGMNQPQHF.